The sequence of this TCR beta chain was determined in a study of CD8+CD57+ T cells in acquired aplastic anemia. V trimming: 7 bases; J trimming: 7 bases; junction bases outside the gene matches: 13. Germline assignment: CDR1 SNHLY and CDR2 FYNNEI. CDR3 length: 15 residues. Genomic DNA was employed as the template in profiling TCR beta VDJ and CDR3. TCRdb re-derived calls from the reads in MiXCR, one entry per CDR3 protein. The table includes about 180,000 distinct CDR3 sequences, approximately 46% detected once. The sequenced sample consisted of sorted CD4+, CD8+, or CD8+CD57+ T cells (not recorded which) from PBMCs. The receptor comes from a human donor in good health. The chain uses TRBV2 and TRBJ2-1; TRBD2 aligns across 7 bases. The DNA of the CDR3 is TGTGCCAGCATAAGCTTTGGCGGGGGAGGGAATGAGCAGTTCTTC. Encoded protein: CASISFGGGGNEQFF. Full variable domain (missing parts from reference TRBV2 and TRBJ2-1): EPEVTQTPSHQVTQMGQEVILRCVPISNHLYFYWYRQILGQKVEFLVSFYNNEISEKSEIFDDQFSVERPDGSNFTLKIRSTKLEDSAMYFCASISFGGGGNEQFFGPGTRLTVL.